This is a list of T cell receptor beta chains from one sample in a study of blood T cell repertoires in COVID-19. TCRdb keeps only in-frame clones here, not all; method: immunoSEQ multiplex PCR. The sample holds fewer than 300,000 clones, approximately 81% seen once. Source material: PBMCs or T cells enriched from blood (not recorded which). The receptor source for this set is a woman in her 50s who had recovered from COVID-19. CDR3s include the opening cysteine and the closing phenylalanine or tryptophan. Fields, in order: V gene, clone size, D gene, J gene, CDR3 protein, CDR3 DNA. The D gene is left open where the match is weak. Clone size is shown for a subset of rows, as once, few, many or a class of expanded clone.

TRBV27	NA	NA	TRBJ2-1	CASSFYPYNEQFF	TGTGCCAGCAGTTTCTACCCATACAATGAGCAGTTCTTC
TRBV6-5	once	TRBD1	TRBJ1-1	CASRGTGEWTEAFF	TGTGCCAGCAGAGGAACAGGGGAATGGACTGAAGCTTTCTTT
TRBV30	NA	TRBD1	TRBJ1-3	CALIQGAYGNTIYF	TGTGCCTTAATACAGGGGGCTTATGGAAACACCATATATTTT
TRBV7-9	NA	NA	TRBJ1-5	CASSLAMGGSNQPQHF	TGTGCCAGCAGCTTAGCGATGGGGGGGAGCAATCAGCCCCAGCATTTT
TRBV7-9	once	NA	TRBJ2-7	CASSRQNEQYF	TGTGCCAGCAGTCGACAGAACGAGCAGTACTTC
TRBV3-1/TRBV3-2	NA	TRBD2	TRBJ2-3	CASSPQPIGASGRTDTQYF	TGTGCCAGCAGTCCCCAGCCGATAGGGGCTAGCGGGAGGACAGATACGCAGTATTTT
TRBV30	NA	TRBD2	TRBJ2-1	CAWSVLGGNEQFF	TGTGCCTGGAGTGTACTGGGGGGGAATGAGCAGTTCTTC
TRBV4-3	NA	NA	TRBJ1-4	CASSLIATNEKLFF	TGCGCCAGCAGCCTTATAGCAACTAATGAAAAACTGTTTTTT
TRBV5-1	once	TRBD2	TRBJ2-7	CASSWASGGAYEQYF	TGCGCCAGCAGCTGGGCGAGCGGGGGGGCCTACGAGCAGTACTTC
TRBV30	NA	TRBD2	TRBJ2-5	CAWGGELAGVGETQYF	TGTGCCTGGGGGGGGGAGCTAGCGGGAGTTGGGGAGACCCAGTACTTC
TRBV18	NA	NA	TRBJ1-3	CASSEGLGGNTIYF	TGTGCCAGCTCAGAAGGCCTAGGCGGAAACACCATATATTTT
TRBV5-1	NA	NA	TRBJ2-2	CASSLRGSGSNTGELFF	TGCGCCAGCAGCTTGCGGGGAAGTGGTTCGAACACCGGGGAGCTGTTTTTT
TRBV7-9	NA	NA	TRBJ1-1	CASSLSSTTEAFF	TGTGCCAGCAGCTTAAGTTCTACCACTGAAGCTTTCTTT
TRBV7-6	NA	TRBD1	TRBJ2-7	CASSFQTGNYEQYF	TGTGCCAGCAGCTTCCAGACAGGGAACTACGAGCAGTACTTC
TRBV7-9	NA	NA	TRBJ1-5	CASSGDQGRSNQPQHF	TGTGCCAGCAGCGGTGACCAGGGGAGAAGCAATCAGCCCCAGCATTTT
TRBV24-1	few	NA	TRBJ1-5	CATSGSTGQPQHF	TGTGCCACCAGTGGGAGTACGGGGCAGCCCCAGCATTTT
TRBV3-1/TRBV3-2	NA	NA	TRBJ1-1	CASSRTGMMNTEAFF	TGTGCCAGCAGCCGAACAGGCATGATGAACACTGAAGCTTTCTTT
TRBV11-2	NA	TRBD1	TRBJ1-1	CASSLRGPNTEAFF	TGTGCCAGCAGCTTAAGGGGGCCGAACACTGAAGCTTTCTTT
TRBV5-1	once	NA	TRBJ2-2	CASSLWGPPNTGELFF	TGCGCCAGCAGCTTGTGGGGCCCCCCGAACACCGGGGAGCTGTTTTTT
TRBV5-4	NA	TRBD2	TRBJ2-7	CASSLPKSGRWDEQYF	TGTGCCAGCAGCTTGCCCAAGAGCGGGAGGTGGGACGAGCAGTACTTC
TRBV27	NA	TRBD2	TRBJ2-2	CASSLPGTSGTGELFF	TGTGCCAGCAGTTTACCCGGGACTAGCGGGACTGGGGAGCTGTTTTTT
TRBV28	NA	NA	TRBJ1-3	CASNTQGSSGNTIYF	TGTGCCAGCAACACACAGGGTTCGTCTGGAAACACCATATATTTT
TRBV24-1	few	NA	TRBJ1-5	CATSDLNRNQPQHF	TGTGCCACCAGTGATTTAAACAGGAATCAGCCCCAGCATTTT
TRBV5-5	NA	TRBD2	TRBJ2-1	CASSWTSGSYYNEQFF	TGTGCCAGCAGTTGGACTAGCGGGAGTTATTACAATGAGCAGTTCTTC
TRBV7-9	NA	NA	TRBJ1-2	CASSPSTVGYTF	TGTGCCAGCAGCCCGTCGACAGTTGGCTACACCTTC
TRBV29-1	NA	TRBD1	TRBJ2-7	CSVEDRGGRGNEQYF	TGCAGCGTTGAGGACAGGGGCGGGAGAGGGAACGAGCAGTACTTC
TRBV5-6	NA	NA	TRBJ2-1	CASSVRFSSYNEQFF	TGTGCCAGCAGCGTTAGATTTAGCTCCTACAATGAGCAGTTCTTC
TRBV19	many	TRBD2	TRBJ2-2	CASSISGGELFF	TGTGCCAGTAGTATTAGCGGGGGGGAGCTGTTTTTT
TRBV4-1	NA	TRBD1	TRBJ1-1	CASSPGQMNTEAFF	TGCGCCAGCAGCCCGGGACAGATGAACACTGAAGCTTTCTTT
TRBV28	NA	TRBD1	TRBJ1-1	CASSHLMVEGASPEAFF	TGTGCCAGCAGCCATCTAATGGTCGAGGGGGCCTCTCCTGAAGCTTTCTTT
TRBV21-1	NA	NA	TRBJ1-1	CASSKARAEAFF	TGTGCCAGCAGCAAAGCCAGGGCTGAAGCTTTCTTT
TRBV19	NA	NA	TRBJ1-2	CATRGVYGYTF	TGTGCCACCAGGGGCGTGTATGGCTACACCTTC
TRBV10-3	NA	NA	TRBJ2-3	CAIRDWGGDTDTQYF	TGTGCCATCAGGGATTGGGGGGGCGACACAGATACGCAGTATTTT
TRBV9	NA	TRBD2	TRBJ2-1	CASSVVAGAYNEQFF	TGTGCCAGCAGCGTAGTGGCGGGGGCCTACAATGAGCAGTTCTTC
TRBV30	NA	TRBD2	TRBJ2-7	CALGTSGYEQYF	TGTGCCTTAGGGACTAGCGGTTACGAGCAGTACTTC
TRBV19	NA	NA	TRBJ2-1	CASSTRSYNEQFF	TGTGCCAGTAGTACCAGGTCCTACAATGAGCAGTTCTTC
TRBV5-1	NA	NA	TRBJ2-1	CASSSEVNEQFF	TGCGCCAGCAGCTCCGAGGTGAATGAGCAGTTCTTC
TRBV9	many	NA	TRBJ2-7	CASSVSLAHGEQYF	TGTGCCAGCAGCGTGAGCCTAGCACATGGCGAGCAGTACTTC
TRBV28	NA	NA	TRBJ2-1	CASSLAPNFRVYNEQFF	TGTGCCAGCAGTTTAGCCCCGAACTTCAGGGTCTACAATGAGCAGTTCTTC
TRBV3-1/TRBV3-2	NA	TRBD1	TRBJ2-7	CASSQETGQGAYEQYF	TGTGCCAGCAGCCAAGAAACTGGACAGGGGGCTTACGAGCAGTACTTC
TRBV9	once	TRBD2	TRBJ2-3	CASSVLAGGTDTQYF	TGTGCCAGCAGCGTTTTAGCGGGGGGCACAGATACGCAGTATTTT
TRBV19	NA	NA	TRBJ2-6	CASSHLGSGANVLTF	TGTGCCAGTAGTCACCTCGGCTCTGGGGCCAACGTCCTGACTTTC
TRBV5-1	NA	NA	TRBJ2-2	CASSFSGDTGELFF	TGCGCCAGCAGCTTTTCGGGAGACACCGGGGAGCTGTTTTTT
TRBV9	NA	NA	TRBJ1-3	CASSVGRSGNTIYF	TGTGCCAGCAGCGTAGGCAGATCTGGAAACACCATATATTTT
TRBV30	NA	NA	TRBJ1-2	CAWSVSLNYGYTF	TGTGCCTGGAGTGTATCCTTAAACTATGGCTACACCTTC
TRBV2	once	TRBD1	TRBJ1-4	CASKTGTGDEKLFF	TGTGCCAGCAAGACGGGGACAGGGGACGAAAAACTGTTTTTT
TRBV25-1	NA	NA	TRBJ2-5	CASSEYGQSQETQYF	TGTGCCAGCAGTGAATATGGACAGAGTCAAGAGACCCAGTACTTC
TRBV15	NA	NA	TRBJ1-2	CATSRYARGARGYTF	TGTGCCACCAGCAGATACGCACGGGGGGCAAGAGGCTACACCTTC
TRBV19	NA	NA	TRBJ1-1	CASSIDQGWAEAFF	TGTGCCAGTAGTATAGATCAGGGTTGGGCTGAAGCTTTCTTT
TRBV7-2	NA	TRBD1	TRBJ1-1	CASTGTTGETEAFF	TGTGCCAGCACAGGGACAACAGGGGAGACTGAAGCTTTCTTT
TRBV12-3/TRBV12-4	NA	NA	TRBJ2-3	CASSHLLYTQYF	TGTGCCAGCAGCCATTTACTATATACGCAGTATTTT
TRBV5-8	NA	NA	TRBJ1-4	CASILRQVDEKLFF	TGTGCCAGCATCCTGCGACAGGTTGATGAAAAACTGTTTTTT
TRBV5-1	NA	NA	TRBJ1-3	CASSLEGTPRSGNTIYF	TGCGCCAGCAGCTTGGAAGGGACACCTCGCTCTGGAAACACCATATATTTT
TRBV7-2	NA	NA	TRBJ1-2	CASSYRRQAPDGYTF	TGTGCCAGCAGCTACCGCCGACAGGCCCCGGATGGCTACACCTTC
TRBV5-5	once	NA	TRBJ2-3	CASSLLVNHDTQYF	TGTGCCAGCAGCTTACTGGTAAATCACGATACGCAGTATTTT
TRBV6-6	NA	TRBD1	TRBJ2-1	CASSRDRGYNEQFF	TGTGCCAGCAGCCGGGACAGAGGGTACAATGAGCAGTTCTTC
TRBV7-6	few	NA	TRBJ1-5	CASCSGSNQPQHF	TGTGCCAGCTGCTCGGGAAGCAATCAGCCCCAGCATTTT
TRBV28	few	NA	TRBJ1-5	CASKLSNQPQHF	TGTGCCAGCAAGCTAAGCAATCAGCCCCAGCATTTT
TRBV7-2	NA	NA	TRBJ2-7	CASRGGSYEQYF	TGTGCCAGCAGGGGGGGATCCTACGAGCAGTACTTC
TRBV5-1	once	NA	TRBJ2-1	CASSPTPGGPSYNEQFF	TGCGCCAGCAGCCCTACCCCAGGGGGGCCATCCTACAATGAGCAGTTCTTC